This T cell receptor (beta chain) was captured in a study of blood T cell repertoires in COVID-19. Germline V CDR1 and CDR2: DFQATT, SNEGSKA (reference sequence). The V and J ends lost 3 bases and 5 bases respectively, with 7 bases between them. The CDR3 covers 11 residues. Produced via immunoSEQ multiplex PCR; TCRdb's table is partial and in-frame only. The table includes fewer than 80,000 clones, roughly four fifths detected once. The clonotype was recovered from a human donor in a cohort sampled during active COVID-19. The sequencing sample was made of peripheral blood. The rearrangement links TRBV20-1 to TRBJ2-5; D remains unclear. DNA of the CDR3: TGCAGTGCTAGCCTCGGGGAGACCCAGTACTTC. Translation gives CSASLGETQYF.